Sequencing of this T cell receptor beta chain was carried out in a study of shared clonotypes between healthy human individuals. The repertoire was sequenced with immunoSEQ multiplex PCR; TCRdb's copy has only in-frame clones and lacks some. The sample shows some 480,000 clones, 79% of them seen only once. The CDR3 loop spans 15 amino acids. Trimming cost V 3 bases and J 10 bases, with 23 bases left between them. The V gene's germline CDR1 is SQVTM and CDR2 ANQGSEA. The specimen was PBMCs. This chain links TRBV29-1 with TRBJ2-3; the D gene is possibly TRBD2 (6 bases). This sequence was found in a woman between 40 and 55 years old in good health. Some clones in this sample may be carry-over from other donors' samples. CDR3 loop: CSVDDPGLWEDAQYF. CDR3 coding DNA: TGCAGCGTTGACGATCCGGGACTGTGGGAGGATGCGCAGTATTTT.